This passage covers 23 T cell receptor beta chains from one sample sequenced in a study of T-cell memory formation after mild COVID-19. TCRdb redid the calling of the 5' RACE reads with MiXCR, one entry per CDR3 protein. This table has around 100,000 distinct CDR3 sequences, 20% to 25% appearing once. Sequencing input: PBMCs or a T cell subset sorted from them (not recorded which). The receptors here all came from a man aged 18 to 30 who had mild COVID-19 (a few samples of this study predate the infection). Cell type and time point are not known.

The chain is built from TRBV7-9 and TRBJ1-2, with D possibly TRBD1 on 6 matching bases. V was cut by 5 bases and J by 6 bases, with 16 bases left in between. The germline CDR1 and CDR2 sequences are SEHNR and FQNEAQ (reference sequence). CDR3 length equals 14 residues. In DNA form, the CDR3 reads TGTGCCAGCAGCCAGATGACAGGAGTTGATGGCTACACCTTC. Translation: CASSQMTGVDGYTF.

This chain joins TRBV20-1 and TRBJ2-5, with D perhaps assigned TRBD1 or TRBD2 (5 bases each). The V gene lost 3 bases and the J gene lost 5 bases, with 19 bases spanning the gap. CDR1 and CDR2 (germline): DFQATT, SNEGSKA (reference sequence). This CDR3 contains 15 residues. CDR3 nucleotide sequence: TGCAGTGCTAGGGGGGTAGGCGGCCGTTGGGAGACCCAGTACTTC. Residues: CSARGVGGRWETQYF.

Written as DNA, the CDR3 is TGCGCCAGCAGCCAAGTTGTACAGGTCCCAGATACGCAGTATTTT. Translation: CASSQVVQVPDTQYF. The J gene is TRBJ2-3, the V gene TRBV4-1, with D perhaps TRBD1 (5 bases). The CDR3 length is 15 residues. Trimming cost V 1 base and J 4 bases, with 12 bases left between them. Germline CDR1 is MGHRA and CDR2 is YSYEKL.

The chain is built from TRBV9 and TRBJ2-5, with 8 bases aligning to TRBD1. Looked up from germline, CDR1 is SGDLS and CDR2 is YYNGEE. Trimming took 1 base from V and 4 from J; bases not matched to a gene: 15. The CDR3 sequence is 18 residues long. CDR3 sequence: CASSVPVVRDRGPETQYF. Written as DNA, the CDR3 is TGTGCCAGCAGCGTACCAGTGGTCCGAGACAGGGGTCCAGAGACCCAGTACTTC.

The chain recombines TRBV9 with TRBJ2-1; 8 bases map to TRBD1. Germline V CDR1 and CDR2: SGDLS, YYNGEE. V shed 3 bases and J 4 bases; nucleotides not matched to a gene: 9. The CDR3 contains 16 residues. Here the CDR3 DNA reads TGTGCCAGCAGCGCATCCGGGACAGGACCGTACAATGAGCAGTTCTTC. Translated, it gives CASSASGTGPYNEQFF.

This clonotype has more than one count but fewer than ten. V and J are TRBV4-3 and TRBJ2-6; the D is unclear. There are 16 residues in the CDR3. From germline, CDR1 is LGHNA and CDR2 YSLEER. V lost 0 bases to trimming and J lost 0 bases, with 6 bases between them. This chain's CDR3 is CASSQDISSGANVLTF. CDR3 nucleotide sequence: TGCGCCAGCAGCCAAGATATAAGCTCTGGGGCCAACGTCCTGACTTTC.

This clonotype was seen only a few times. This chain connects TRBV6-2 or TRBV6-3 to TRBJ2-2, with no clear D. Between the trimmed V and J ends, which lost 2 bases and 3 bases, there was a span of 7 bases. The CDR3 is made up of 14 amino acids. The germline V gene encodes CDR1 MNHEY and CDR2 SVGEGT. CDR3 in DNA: TGTGCCAGCAGTTACAACCCTCACACCGGGGAGCTGTTTTTT. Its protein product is CASSYNPHTGELFF.

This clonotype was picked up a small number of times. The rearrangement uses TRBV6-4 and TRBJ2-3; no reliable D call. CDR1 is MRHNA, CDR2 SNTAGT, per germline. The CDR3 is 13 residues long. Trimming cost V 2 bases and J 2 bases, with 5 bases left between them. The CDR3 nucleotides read TGTGCCAGCAGTGACGGGCCCACAGATACGCAGTATTTT. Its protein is CASSDGPTDTQYF.

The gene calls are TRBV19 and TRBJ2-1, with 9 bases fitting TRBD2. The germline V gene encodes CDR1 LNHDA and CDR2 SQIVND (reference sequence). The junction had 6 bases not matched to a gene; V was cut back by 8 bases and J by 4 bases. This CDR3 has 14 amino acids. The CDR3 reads CASAGGGAYNEQFF. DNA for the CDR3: TGTGCCAGTGCGGGCGGGGGGGCTTACAATGAGCAGTTCTTC. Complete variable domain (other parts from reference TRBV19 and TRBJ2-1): DGGITQSPKYLFRKEGQNVTLSCEQNLNHDAMYWYRQDPGQGLRLIYYSQIVNDFQKGDIAEGYSVSREKKESFPLTVTSAQKNPTAFYLCASAGGGAYNEQFFGPGTRLTVL.

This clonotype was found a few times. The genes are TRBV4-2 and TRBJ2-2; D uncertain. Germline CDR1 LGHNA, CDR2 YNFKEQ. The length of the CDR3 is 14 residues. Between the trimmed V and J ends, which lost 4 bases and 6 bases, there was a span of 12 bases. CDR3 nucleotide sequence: TGTGCCAGCAGCCCATTCTTGGCAGCCGGGGAGCTGTTTTTT. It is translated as CASSPFLAAGELFF.

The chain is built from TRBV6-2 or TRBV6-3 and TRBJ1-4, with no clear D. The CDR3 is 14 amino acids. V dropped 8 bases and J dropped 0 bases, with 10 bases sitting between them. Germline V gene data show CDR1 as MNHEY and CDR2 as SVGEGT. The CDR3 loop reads CASSRVATNEKLFF. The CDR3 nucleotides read TGTGCCAGCTCCAGAGTTGCAACTAATGAAAAACTGTTTTTT.

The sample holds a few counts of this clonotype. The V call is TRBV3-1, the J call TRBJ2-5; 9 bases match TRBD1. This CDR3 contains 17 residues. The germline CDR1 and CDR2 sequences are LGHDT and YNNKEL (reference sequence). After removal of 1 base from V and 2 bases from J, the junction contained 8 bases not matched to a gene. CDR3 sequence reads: CASSQGYRDRVQETQYF. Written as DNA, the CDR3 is TGTGCCAGCAGCCAAGGATACCGGGACAGGGTTCAAGAGACCCAGTACTTC.

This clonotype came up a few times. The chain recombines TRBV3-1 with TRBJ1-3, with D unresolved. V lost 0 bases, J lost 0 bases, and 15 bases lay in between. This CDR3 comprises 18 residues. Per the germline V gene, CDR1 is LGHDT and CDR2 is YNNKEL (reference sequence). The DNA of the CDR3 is TGTGCCAGCAGCCAAGAAATGCGGGGAACCTACTCTGGAAACACCATATATTTT. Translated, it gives CASSQEMRGTYSGNTIYF.

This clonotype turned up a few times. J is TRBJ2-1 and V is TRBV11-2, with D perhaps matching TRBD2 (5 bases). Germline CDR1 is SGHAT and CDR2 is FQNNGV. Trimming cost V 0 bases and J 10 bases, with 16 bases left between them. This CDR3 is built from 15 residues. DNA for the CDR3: TGTGCCAGCAGCTTAGACAACCGCCGGGGATGGGAGCAGTTCTTC. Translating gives CASSLDNRRGWEQFF.

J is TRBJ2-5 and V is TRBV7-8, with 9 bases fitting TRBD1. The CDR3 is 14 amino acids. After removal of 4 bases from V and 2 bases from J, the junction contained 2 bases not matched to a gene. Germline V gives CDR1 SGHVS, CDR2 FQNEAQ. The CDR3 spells CASSSGQGQETQYF. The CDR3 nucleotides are TGTGCCAGCAGCTCTGGACAGGGGCAAGAGACCCAGTACTTC.

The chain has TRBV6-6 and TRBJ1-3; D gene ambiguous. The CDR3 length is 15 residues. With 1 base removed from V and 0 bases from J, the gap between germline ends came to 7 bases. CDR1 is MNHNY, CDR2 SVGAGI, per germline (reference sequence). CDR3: CASSYYALSGNTIYF. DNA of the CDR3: TGTGCCAGCAGTTACTATGCTCTCTCTGGAAACACCATATATTTT.

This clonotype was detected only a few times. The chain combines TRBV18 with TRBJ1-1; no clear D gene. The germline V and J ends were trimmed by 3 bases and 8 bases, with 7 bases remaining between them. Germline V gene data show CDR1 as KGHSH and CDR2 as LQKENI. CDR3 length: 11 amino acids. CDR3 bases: TGTGCCAGCTCACCGTTACTCGAAGCTTTCTTT. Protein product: CASSPLLEAFF. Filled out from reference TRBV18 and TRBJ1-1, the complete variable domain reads NAGVMQNPRHLVRRRGQEARLRCSPMKGHSHVYWYRQLPEEGLKFMVYLQKENIIDESGMPKERFSAEFPKEGPSILRIQQVVRGDSAAYFCASSPLLEAFFGQGTRLTVV.

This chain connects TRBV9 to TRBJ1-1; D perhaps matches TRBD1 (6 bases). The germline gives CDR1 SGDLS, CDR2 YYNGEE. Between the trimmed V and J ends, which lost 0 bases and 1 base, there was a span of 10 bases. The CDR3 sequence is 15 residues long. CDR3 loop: CASSVGPGANTEAFF. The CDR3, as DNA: TGTGCCAGCAGCGTAGGTCCAGGGGCGAACACTGAAGCTTTCTTT.

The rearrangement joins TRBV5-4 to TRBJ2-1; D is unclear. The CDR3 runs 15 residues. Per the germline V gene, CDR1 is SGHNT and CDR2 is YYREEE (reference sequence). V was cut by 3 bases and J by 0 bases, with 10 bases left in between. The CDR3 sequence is CASSSVGHSYNEQFF. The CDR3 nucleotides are TGTGCCAGCAGCTCCGTAGGGCACTCCTACAATGAGCAGTTCTTC. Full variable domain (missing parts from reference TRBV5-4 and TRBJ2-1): ETGVTQSPTHLIKTRGQQVTLRCSSQSGHNTVSWYQQALGQGPQFIFQYYREEENGRGNFPPRFSGLQFPNYSSELNVNALELDDSALYLCASSSVGHSYNEQFFGPGTRLTVL.

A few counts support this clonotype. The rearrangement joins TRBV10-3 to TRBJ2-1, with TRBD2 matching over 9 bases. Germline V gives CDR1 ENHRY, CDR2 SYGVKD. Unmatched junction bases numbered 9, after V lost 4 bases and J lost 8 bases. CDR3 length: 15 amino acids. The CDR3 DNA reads TGTGCCATCAGTGTCTCGCGGGGGGGCCGGGATGAGCAGTTCTTC. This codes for CAISVSRGGRDEQFF.

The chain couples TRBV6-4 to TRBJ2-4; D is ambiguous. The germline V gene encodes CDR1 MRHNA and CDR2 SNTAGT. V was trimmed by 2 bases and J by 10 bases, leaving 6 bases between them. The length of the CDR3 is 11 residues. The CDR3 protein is CASSDGSIQYF. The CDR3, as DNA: TGTGCCAGCAGTGACGGGTCAATTCAGTACTTC.

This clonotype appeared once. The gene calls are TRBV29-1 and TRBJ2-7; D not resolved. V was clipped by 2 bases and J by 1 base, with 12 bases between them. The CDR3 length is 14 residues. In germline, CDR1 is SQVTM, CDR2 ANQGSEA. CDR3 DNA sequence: TGCAGCGTTGAAATGGAAACCGAATCCTACGAGCAGTACTTC. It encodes CSVEMETESYEQYF.

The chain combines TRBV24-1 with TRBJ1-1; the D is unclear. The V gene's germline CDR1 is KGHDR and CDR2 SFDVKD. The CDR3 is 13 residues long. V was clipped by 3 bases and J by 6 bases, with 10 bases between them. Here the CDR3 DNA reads TGTGCCACCAGTGATATTAACGGGGCTGAAGCTTTCTTT. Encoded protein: CATSDINGAEAFF.